This T cell receptor (beta chain) was recovered during a study of CD8 T cells in Susac syndrome. Study overall: Eight or nine of the sequenced Susac syndrome patients were in remission, and more than 5 had active disease. Study-wide findings and caveats: There was no clonal expansion in the CD4+ T cell repertoires of Susac syndrome.

Reverse transcription of about 0.45 to 1 ug RNA was carried out with random hexamers. TCRdb reprocessed the immunoSEQ multiplex PCR reads with MiXCR, giving one entry per CDR3 protein. The sample records approximately 260,000 distinct CDR3 sequences, 90% to 96% being singletons. Concerning this clonotype itself: The target antigen is unknown.

Sequencing of TCR beta was performed on blood CD8+ and CD4+ T cells. The sequence was obtained from a human donor with Susac syndrome. The sequencing input was CD4+ T cells from PBMCs.

CDR3 region: CASSFSNTQYF. The CDR3 bases are TGTGCCAGCAGTTTTTCAAATACGCAGTATTTT. This chain connects TRBV12-3 or TRBV12-4 to TRBJ2-3; D unresolved. Trimming stripped 3 bases from V and 7 bases from J, with 5 bases between. The CDR3 runs to 11 residues.